This TCR beta chain was obtained from a study of vaccination and CD4 T cells after COVID-19. Time point defined: late sampling 161 to 241 days after vaccination in a few convalescent patients. Treatment specified: 10-day PBMC culture with coronavirus spike peptide pools or control peptides (ViraFEST assay). Scientists ran DNA taken from cultured CD4+ T cells through the Oncomine TCR Beta short-read assay for sequencing. TCRdb reprocessed the PCR reads with MiXCR, giving one entry per CDR3 protein. Counted here are about 20,000 distinct CDR3 sequences, roughly two fifths occurring once; the ten biggest clones make up 25% to 30%. Study-wide results and limits: Investigators enrolled relatively few convalescent patients and included no early post-infection timepoints.

The V and J ends lost 5 bases and 7 bases respectively, with 12 bases between them. Per the germline V gene, CDR1 is SGHTA and CDR2 is FQGNSA. CDR3 length: 13 residues. The sample holds a few counts of this clonotype. The antigen remains undetermined. This clonotype was obtained from a human donor who had recovered from COVID-19. The chain has TRBV7-2 and TRBJ1-5; D gene unclear. This specimen consisted of CD4+ T cells from blood, cultured in vitro, obtained about 7 months after SARS-CoV-2 vaccination. The CDR3 nucleotides are TGTGCCAGCAGCCCATCCATCGGACAGCCCCAGCATTTT. Its translation is CASSPSIGQPQHF. Looking up the rest from reference TRBV7-2 and TRBJ1-5 gives the full variable domain: GAGVSQSPSNKVTEKGKDVELRCDPISGHTALYWYRQSLGQGLEFLIYFQGNSAPDKSGLPSDRFSAERTGGSVSTLTIQRTQQEDSAVYLCASSPSIGQPQHFGDGTRLSIL.